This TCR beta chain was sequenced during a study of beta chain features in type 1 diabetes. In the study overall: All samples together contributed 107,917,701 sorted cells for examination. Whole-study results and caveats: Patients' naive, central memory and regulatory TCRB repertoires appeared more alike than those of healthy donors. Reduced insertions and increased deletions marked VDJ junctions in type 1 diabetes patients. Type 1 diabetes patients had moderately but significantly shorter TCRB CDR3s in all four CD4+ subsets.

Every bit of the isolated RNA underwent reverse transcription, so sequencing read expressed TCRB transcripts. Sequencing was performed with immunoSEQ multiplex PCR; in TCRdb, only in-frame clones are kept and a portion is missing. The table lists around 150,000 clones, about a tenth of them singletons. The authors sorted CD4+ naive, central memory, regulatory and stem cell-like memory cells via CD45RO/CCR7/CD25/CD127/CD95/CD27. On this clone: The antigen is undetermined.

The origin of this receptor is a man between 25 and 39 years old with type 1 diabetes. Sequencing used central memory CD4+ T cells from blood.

CDR3 residues: CASSLATGYEQYF. The CDR3 DNA is TGTGCCAGCAGCTTAGCGACAGGTTACGAGCAGTACTTC. The rearrangement joins TRBV7-2 to TRBJ2-7; D might be TRBD1 (6 bases). In germline, CDR1 is SGHTA, CDR2 FQGNSA. Trimming pared 0 bases from V and 4 bases from J, leaving 7 bases between. This CDR3 comprises 13 residues.